This T cell receptor beta chain was sequenced in a study of T cells after yellow fever vaccination. Study background: Fractions low in cell number were prepared with SMART-Seq v4 Ultra Low Input. Overall study findings and caveats: Clones that expanded after primary vaccination mostly reappeared after the booster (just under 98% CD4, about 89% CD8).

TCRdb called the 5' RACE reads again in MiXCR, with one record for every CDR3 protein. The sample includes 450,000 to 600,000 distinct CDR3 sequences, roughly 14% of them seen just once. Concerning this clonotype itself: Its target is unknown.

Material: PBMCs, obtained on the day of the yellow fever booster vaccination. The TCR originated in a young man who received the YFV17D yellow fever vaccine.

CDR3 DNA sequence: TGTGCCAGCAGCTCCCCTTCACCCCTCCACTTT. Translating gives CASSSPSPLHF. The V gene is TRBV11-2, the J gene TRBJ1-6, with no clear D. V was cut by 4 bases and J by 9 bases, with 4 bases left in between. Germline values: CDR1 SGHAT, CDR2 FQNNGV. This CDR3 has 11 residues.